Each of the 6 T cell receptor beta chains below was sequenced from the same sample in a study of T cell responses to AZD1222 COVID-19 vaccine. Only in-frame clones appear in the TCRdb table, and some are missing; sequencing was by immunoSEQ multiplex PCR. Of about 160,000 clones in the sample, roughly nine tenths were seen once. The sample in question was peripheral blood, obtained on day 0 of AZD1222 vaccination. These receptors were taken from an adult in good health.

The chain recombines TRBV27 with TRBJ2-5, with 7 bases fitting TRBD2. The germline V gene has CDR1 MNHEY and CDR2 SMNVEV (reference sequence). The CDR3 has 16 residues. Losses at the gene ends were 4 bases for V and 5 bases for J; bases not matched to a gene: 13. CDR3 loop: CASSSGLDAVWETQYF. The CDR3 DNA sequence: TGTGCCAGCAGTTCAGGACTAGACGCCGTTTGGGAGACCCAGTACTTC.

The chain couples TRBV6-5 to TRBJ2-5, with 10 bases identical to TRBD1. The CDR3 is 14 amino acids. Per the germline V gene, CDR1 is MNHEY and CDR2 is SVGAGI. Unmatched junction bases numbered 4, after V lost 4 bases and J lost 5 bases. CDR3 coding DNA: TGTGCCAGCAGTTCCGGGACAGGGGTGGAGACCCAGTACTTC. Its protein product is CASSSGTGVETQYF.

The chain employs TRBV7-3 and TRBJ1-1; D is ambiguous. The ends were cut back, 5 bases at V and 4 bases at J, with 11 bases in the middle. From germline, CDR1 is SGHTA and CDR2 FQGTGA. The CDR3 runs 13 residues. CDR3 region: CASSPQPSTEAFF. The CDR3 DNA reads TGTGCCAGCAGCCCCCAGCCCAGCACTGAAGCTTTCTTT.

V is TRBV19 and J is TRBJ2-7; TRBD1 agrees at 9 bases. With V trimmed by 4 bases and J by 2 bases, 6 bases remained unmatched. The CDR3 runs 15 residues. The germline V gene encodes CDR1 LNHDA and CDR2 SQIVND (reference sequence). The CDR3 DNA follows: TGTGCCAGTAGTACAACCGGGACAGGGCCCTACGAGCAGTACTTC. Amino acids: CASSTTGTGPYEQYF.

The chain links TRBV28 to TRBJ1-2; no clear D gene. Between the trimmed V and J ends, which lost 1 base and 8 bases, there was a span of 14 bases. In germline, CDR1 is MDHEN, CDR2 SYDVKM. This CDR3 contains 14 residues. The CDR3 DNA reads TGTGCCAGCAGTTTATACGCTAAGGGTAGCGGCTACACCTTC. It translates to CASSLYAKGSGYTF.

J is TRBJ2-7 and V is TRBV10-1; D gene ambiguous. Trimming took 8 bases from V and 0 from J, leaving 20 bases between them. CDR1 and CDR2 (germline): WNHNN, SYGVQD (reference sequence). This CDR3 region has 16 residues. The CDR3 DNA reads TGCGCCAGCTCCCCGGGCACGAACCGTATCTCCTACGAGCAGTACTTC. Translation gives CASSPGTNRISYEQYF.